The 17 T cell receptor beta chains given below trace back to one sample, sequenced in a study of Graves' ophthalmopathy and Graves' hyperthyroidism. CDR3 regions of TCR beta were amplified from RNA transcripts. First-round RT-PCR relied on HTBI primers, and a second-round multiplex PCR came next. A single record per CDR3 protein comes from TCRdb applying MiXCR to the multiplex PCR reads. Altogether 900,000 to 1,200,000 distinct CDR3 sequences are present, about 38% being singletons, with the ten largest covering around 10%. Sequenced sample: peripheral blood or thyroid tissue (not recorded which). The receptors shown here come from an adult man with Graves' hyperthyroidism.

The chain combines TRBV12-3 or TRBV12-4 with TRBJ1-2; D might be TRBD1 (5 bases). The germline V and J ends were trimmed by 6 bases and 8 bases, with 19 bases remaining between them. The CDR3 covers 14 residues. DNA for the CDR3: TGTGCCAGCAGCAATTCAGGGCTTCGGGAAGGCTACACCTTC. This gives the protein CASSNSGLREGYTF.

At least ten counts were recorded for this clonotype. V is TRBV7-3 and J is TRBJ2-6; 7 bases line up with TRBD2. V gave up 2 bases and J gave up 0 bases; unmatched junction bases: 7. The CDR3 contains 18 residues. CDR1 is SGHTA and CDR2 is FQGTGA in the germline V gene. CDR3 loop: CASSLRGRDISGANVLTF. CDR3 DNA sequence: TGTGCCAGCAGCTTACGTGGGAGGGATATCTCTGGGGCCAACGTCCTGACTTTC.

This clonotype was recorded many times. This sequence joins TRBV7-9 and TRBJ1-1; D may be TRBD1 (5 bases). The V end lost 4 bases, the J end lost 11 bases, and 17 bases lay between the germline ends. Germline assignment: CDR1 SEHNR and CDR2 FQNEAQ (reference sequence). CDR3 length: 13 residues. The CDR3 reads CASSSIRDAWAFF. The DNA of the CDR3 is TGTGCCAGCAGCTCAATTCGGGACGCCTGGGCTTTCTTT.

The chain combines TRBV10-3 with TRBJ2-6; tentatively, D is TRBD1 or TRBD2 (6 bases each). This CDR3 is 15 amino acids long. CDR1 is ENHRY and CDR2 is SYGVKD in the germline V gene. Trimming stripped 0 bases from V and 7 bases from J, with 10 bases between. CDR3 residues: CAISESRGEANVLTF. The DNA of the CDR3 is TGTGCCATCAGTGAGTCGAGGGGGGAAGCCAACGTCCTGACTTTC.

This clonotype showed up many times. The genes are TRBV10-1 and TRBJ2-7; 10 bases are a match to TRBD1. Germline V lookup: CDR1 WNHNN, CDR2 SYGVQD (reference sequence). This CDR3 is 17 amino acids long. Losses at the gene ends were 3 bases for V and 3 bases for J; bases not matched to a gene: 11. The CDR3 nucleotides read TGCGCCAGCAGTGATACGGGGGGGACAGGGGTAATCTACGAGCAGTACTTC. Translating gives CASSDTGGTGVIYEQYF.

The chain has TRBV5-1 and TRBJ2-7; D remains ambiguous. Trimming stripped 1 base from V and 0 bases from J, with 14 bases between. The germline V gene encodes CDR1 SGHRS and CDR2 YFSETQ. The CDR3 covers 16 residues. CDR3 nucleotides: TGCGCCAGCAGCTTGATCGGGCGGCCCCCCTCCTACGAGCAGTACTTC. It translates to CASSLIGRPPSYEQYF.

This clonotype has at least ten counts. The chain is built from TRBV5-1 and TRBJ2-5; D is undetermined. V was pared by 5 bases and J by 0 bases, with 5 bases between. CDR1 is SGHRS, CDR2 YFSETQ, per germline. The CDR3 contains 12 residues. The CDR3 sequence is CASSGHQETQYF. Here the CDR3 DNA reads TGCGCCAGCAGTGGACACCAAGAGACCCAGTACTTC.

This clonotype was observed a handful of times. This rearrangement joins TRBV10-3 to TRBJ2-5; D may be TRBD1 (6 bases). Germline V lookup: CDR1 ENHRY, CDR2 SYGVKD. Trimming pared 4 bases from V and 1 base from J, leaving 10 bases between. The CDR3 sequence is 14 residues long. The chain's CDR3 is CAISGPDSQETQYF. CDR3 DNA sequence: TGTGCCATCAGTGGTCCGGACAGCCAAGAGACCCAGTACTTC.

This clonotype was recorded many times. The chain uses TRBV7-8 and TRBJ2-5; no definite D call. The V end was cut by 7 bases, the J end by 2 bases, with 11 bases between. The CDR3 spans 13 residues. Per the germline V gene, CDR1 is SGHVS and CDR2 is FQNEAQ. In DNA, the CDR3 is TGTGCCAGCACCCAATCCCCACAAGAGACCCAGTACTTC. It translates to CASTQSPQETQYF.

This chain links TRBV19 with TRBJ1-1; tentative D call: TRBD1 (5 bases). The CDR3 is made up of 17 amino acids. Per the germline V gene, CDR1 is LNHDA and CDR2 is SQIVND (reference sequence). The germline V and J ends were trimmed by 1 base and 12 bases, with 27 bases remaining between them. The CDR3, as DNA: TGTGCCAGTAGTATAGCGGACGGCTCTGGGGCCAACGTCCTGACTTTCTTT. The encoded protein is CASSIADGSGANVLTFF. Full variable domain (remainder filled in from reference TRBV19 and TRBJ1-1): DGGITQSPKYLFRKEGQNVTLSCEQNLNHDAMYWYRQDPGQGLRLIYYSQIVNDFQKGDIAEGYSVSREKKESFPLTVTSAQKNPTAFYLCASSIADGSGANVLTFFGQGTRLTVV.

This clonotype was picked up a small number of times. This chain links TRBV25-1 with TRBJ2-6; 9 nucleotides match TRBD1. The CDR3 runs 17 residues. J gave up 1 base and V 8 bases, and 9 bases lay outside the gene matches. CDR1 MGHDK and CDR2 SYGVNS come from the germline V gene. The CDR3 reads CASAGDREQSGANVLTF. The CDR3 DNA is TGTGCCAGCGCTGGGGACAGGGAGCAATCTGGGGCCAACGTCCTGACTTTC.

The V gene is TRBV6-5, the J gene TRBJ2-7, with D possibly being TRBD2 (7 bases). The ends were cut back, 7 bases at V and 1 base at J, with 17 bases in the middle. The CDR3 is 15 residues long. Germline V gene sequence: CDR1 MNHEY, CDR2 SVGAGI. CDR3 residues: CASISGGSESYEQYF. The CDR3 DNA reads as TGTGCCAGCATTTCGGGGGGCAGTGAATCCTACGAGCAGTACTTC.

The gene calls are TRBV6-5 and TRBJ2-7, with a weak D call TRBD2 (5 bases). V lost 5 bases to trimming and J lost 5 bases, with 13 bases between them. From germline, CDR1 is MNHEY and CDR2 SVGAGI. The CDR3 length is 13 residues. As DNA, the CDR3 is TGTGCCAGCAGTCCCGGGGTTCGGAACGAGCAGTACTTC. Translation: CASSPGVRNEQYF.

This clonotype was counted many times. CDR3 sequence: CASSQWNSPLHF. The DNA of the CDR3 is TGTGCCAGCAGCCAATGGAATTCACCCCTCCACTTT. This rearrangement joins TRBV14 to TRBJ1-6; D unclear. The V gene lost 2 bases and the J gene lost 7 bases, with 3 bases spanning the gap. Per germline, CDR1 SGHDN and CDR2 FVKESK. The CDR3 sequence is 12 residues long.

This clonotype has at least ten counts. In nucleotides, the CDR3 is TGTGCCAGCAGCCTCATGGGGGATAGCAATCAGCCCCAGCATTTT. Amino acids: CASSLMGDSNQPQHF. The chain is built from TRBV7-8 and TRBJ1-5; D perhaps matches TRBD1 (5 bases). Per the germline V gene, CDR1 is SGHVS and CDR2 is FQNEAQ. V was pared by 5 bases and J by 0 bases, with 11 bases between. The CDR3 is 15 amino acids. Together with reference TRBV7-8 and TRBJ1-5, the CDR3 gives the full variable domain: GAGVSQSPRYKVAKRGQDVALRCDPISGHVSLFWYQQALGQGPEFLTYFQNEAQLDKSGLPSDRFFAERPEGSVSTLKIQRTQQEDSAVYLCASSLMGDSNQPQHFGDGTRLSIL.

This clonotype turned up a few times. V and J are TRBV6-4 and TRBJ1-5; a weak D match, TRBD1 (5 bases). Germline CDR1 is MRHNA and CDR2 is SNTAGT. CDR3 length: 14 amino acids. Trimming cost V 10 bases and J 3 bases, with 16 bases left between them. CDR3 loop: CATEKSGFNQPQHF. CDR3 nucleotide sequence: TGTGCCACCGAAAAGTCAGGGTTCAATCAGCCCCAGCATTTT.

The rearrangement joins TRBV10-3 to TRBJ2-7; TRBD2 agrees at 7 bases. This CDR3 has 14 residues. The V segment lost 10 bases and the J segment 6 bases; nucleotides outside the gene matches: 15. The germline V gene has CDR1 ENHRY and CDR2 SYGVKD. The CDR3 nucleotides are TGTGCCAGCAGCGCATCGACTAGCCGACTCGAGCAGTACTTC. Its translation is CASSASTSRLEQYF.